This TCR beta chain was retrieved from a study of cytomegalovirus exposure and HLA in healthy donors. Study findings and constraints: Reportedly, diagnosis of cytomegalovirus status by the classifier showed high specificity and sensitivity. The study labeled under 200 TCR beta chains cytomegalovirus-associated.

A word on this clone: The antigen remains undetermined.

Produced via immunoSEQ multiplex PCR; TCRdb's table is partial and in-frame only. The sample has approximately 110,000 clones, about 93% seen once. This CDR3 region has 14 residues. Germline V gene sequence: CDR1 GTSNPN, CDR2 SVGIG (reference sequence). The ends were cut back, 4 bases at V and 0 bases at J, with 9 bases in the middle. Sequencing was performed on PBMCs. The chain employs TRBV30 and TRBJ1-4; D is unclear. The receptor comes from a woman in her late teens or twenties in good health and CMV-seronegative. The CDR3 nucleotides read TGTGCCTGGACCCGAGTTTCAACTAATGAAAAACTGTTTTTT. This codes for CAWTRVSTNEKLFF.